Following are 18 T cell receptor beta chains from one sample sequenced in a study of blood T cell repertoires in COVID-19. Repertoires were generated with immunoSEQ multiplex PCR, while TCRdb's copy carries only in-frame clones and drops some. The data hold about 670,000 clones, with more than 80% observed a single time. Input material: peripheral blood. These receptors came from a woman under 30 with acute or convalescent COVID-19.

The J gene is TRBJ1-1, the V gene TRBV3-1 (or the pseudogene TRBV3-2); 8 nucleotides line up with TRBD1. The trim removed 8 bases at V and 4 bases at J, leaving 6 bases unmatched. CDR1 is LGHDT and CDR2 is YNNKEL in the germline V gene (reference sequence). This CDR3 region has 13 residues. The CDR3 DNA reads as TGTGCCAGCGTTTATACAGGGGGCACTGAAGCTTTCTTT. Amino acids: CASVYTGGTEAFF.

Regarding this clone: This sample also contains other DNA sequences that code for the same CDR3. The rearrangement links TRBV27 to TRBJ1-1, with D uncertain. Trimming removed 5 bases at V and 0 bases at J, with 7 bases between. Germline V gene lookup returns CDR1 MNHEY and CDR2 SMNVEV (reference sequence). This CDR3 is 13 amino acids long. This CDR3 is CASSPTVNTEAFF. The CDR3 DNA reads TGTGCCAGCAGTCCAACTGTGAACACTGAAGCTTTCTTT.

The chain is built from TRBV4-1 and TRBJ2-3, with 11 bases identical to TRBD2. The junction had 6 bases not matched to a gene; V was cut back by 0 bases and J by 7 bases. This CDR3 has 16 amino acids. Germline V gene data show CDR1 as MGHRA and CDR2 as YSYEKL. The CDR3 DNA sequence: TGCGCCAGCAGCCAAGAAGTAGCGGGGGGGCAATATACGCAGTATTTT. Translated, it gives CASSQEVAGGQYTQYF.

V usage is TRBV27 and J usage is TRBJ1-1; 7 bases are shared with TRBD1. The CDR3 has 19 residues. The trim removed 0 bases at V and 3 bases at J, leaving 16 bases unmatched. From germline, CDR1 is MNHEY and CDR2 SMNVEV (reference sequence). This CDR3 reads CASSLSLGQAAGADTEAFF. CDR3 sequence (DNA): TGTGCCAGCAGTTTATCGTTAGGACAGGCAGCAGGGGCGGACACTGAAGCTTTCTTT.

The chain employs TRBV10-2 and TRBJ1-1; 8 bases line up with TRBD1. The V segment lost 6 bases and the J segment 0 bases; nucleotides outside the gene matches: 15. The CDR3 sequence is 18 residues long. The germline V gene has CDR1 WSHSY and CDR2 SAAADI. The chain's CDR3 is CASSLTDRGSSLNTEAFF. Here the CDR3 DNA reads TGCGCCAGCAGCCTAACCGACAGGGGTTCCTCCTTGAACACTGAAGCTTTCTTT.

This clone appeared a single time. The chain joins TRBV12-3 or TRBV12-4 to TRBJ2-5; 8 bases fit TRBD2. V shed 5 bases and J 9 bases; nucleotides not matched to a gene: 2. The CDR3 runs 11 residues. The CDR3 nucleotides read TGTGCCAGCAGTCTCGGGGGGGCCCAGTACTTC. Protein product: CASSLGGAQYF.

The rearrangement links TRBV7-3 to TRBJ1-2; 12 bases align to TRBD1. The CDR3 has 17 residues. Germline CDR1 reads SGHTA; CDR2 reads FQGTGA. V shed 4 bases and J 4 bases; nucleotides not matched to a gene: 10. The CDR3 DNA follows: TGTGCCAGCAGCTCTCGGGACAGGGGGCGTTTTTTCTATGGCTACACCTTC. This translates into CASSSRDRGRFFYGYTF. The full variable domain, rest sourced from reference TRBV7-3 and TRBJ1-2, is GAGVSQTPSNKVTEKGKYVELRCDPISGHTALYWYRQSLGQGPEFLIYFQGTGAADDSGLPNDRFFAVRPEGSVSTLKIQRTERGDSAVYLCASSSRDRGRFFYGYTFGSGTRLTVV.

This clone was counted a single time. The V and J genes are TRBV5-1 and TRBJ1-1, with D possibly matching TRBD1 (5 bases). Germline CDR1 reads SGHRS; CDR2 reads YFSETQ. Between the trimmed V and J ends, which lost 4 bases and 0 bases, there was a span of 13 bases. The CDR3 has 15 residues. The CDR3 is CASSPDAGMNTEAFF. CDR3 in DNA: TGCGCCAGCAGCCCGGATGCAGGGATGAACACTGAAGCTTTCTTT.

The chain couples TRBV19 to TRBJ1-1, with D hard to call. The CDR3 totals 14 residues. V lost 7 bases and J 0 bases, leaving 12 bases between the germline ends. In germline, CDR1 is LNHDA, CDR2 SQIVND (reference sequence). The CDR3 DNA sequence: TGTGCCAGTACTGCAGGATACATGAACACTGAAGCTTTCTTT. Translated, it gives CASTAGYMNTEAFF.

The chain has TRBV19 and TRBJ1-2; 8 bases are shared with TRBD1. The junction had 7 bases not matched to a gene; V was cut back by 6 bases and J by 4 bases. The CDR3 runs 14 residues. Germline lookup yields CDR1 LNHDA and CDR2 SQIVND (reference sequence). DNA for the CDR3: TGTGCCAGTAGCCAACCAGGGGGCGGCTATGGCTACACCTTC. Translating it yields CASSQPGGGYGYTF.

The chain joins TRBV11-2 to TRBJ2-7; D uncertain. The V and J ends lost 6 bases and 4 bases respectively, with 19 bases between them. This CDR3 has 15 amino acids. Germline V gives CDR1 SGHAT, CDR2 FQNNGV. The CDR3 coding sequence is TGTGCCAGCAGGTCTCCTCTTATTCCAACTTACGAGCAGTACTTC. Its translation is CASRSPLIPTYEQYF.

This rearrangement joins TRBV4-1 to TRBJ2-1; D is uncertain. The germline V and J ends were trimmed by 5 bases and 0 bases, with 5 bases remaining between them. Germline V gives CDR1 MGHRA, CDR2 YSYEKL. The CDR3 consists of 13 residues. CDR3 nucleotides: TGCGCCAGCAGCACAATCTCCTACAATGAGCAGTTCTTC. Its protein product is CASSTISYNEQFF.

With respect to this clone: The sample holds other DNA sequences that translate to the same CDR3. The chain recombines TRBV18 with TRBJ1-5, with 7 bases aligning to TRBD1. V was clipped by 6 bases and J by 7 bases; unmatched bases: 6. This CDR3 is built from 13 residues. Germline values: CDR1 KGHSH, CDR2 LQKENI. CDR3 protein: CASSPGGGQPQHF. The CDR3 DNA reads as TGTGCCAGCTCCCCAGGGGGAGGCCAGCCCCAGCATTTT.

The chain combines TRBV4-1 with TRBJ2-7; D unclear. This CDR3 region has 16 residues. Germline CDR1 reads MGHRA; CDR2 reads YSYEKL. V shed 2 bases and J shed 2 bases, with 16 bases lying between them. The CDR3 DNA reads as TGCGCCAGCAGCCAATCACCCCAGGAACACCCCTACGAGCAGTACTTC. As protein: CASSQSPQEHPYEQYF.

The V gene is TRBV4-3, the J gene TRBJ2-1; 12 bases align to TRBD1. The germline gives CDR1 LGHNA, CDR2 YSLEER. J gave up 8 bases and V 0 bases, and 5 bases lay outside the gene matches. The CDR3 sequence is 16 residues long. CDR3 DNA: TGCGCCAGCAGCCAAGATGGGACAGGGGGCAGCGATGAGCAGTTCTTC. Encoded protein: CASSQDGTGGSDEQFF.

The rearrangement uses TRBV14 and TRBJ2-7; D call uncertain. Germline V gene data show CDR1 as SGHDN and CDR2 as FVKESK. The CDR3 is 14 amino acids. Trimming stripped 4 bases from V and 1 base from J, with 11 bases between. The CDR3 loop reads CASSPRSPSYEQYF. As DNA, the CDR3 is TGTGCCAGCAGCCCCAGATCTCCGTCCTACGAGCAGTACTTC.

The chain has TRBV28 and TRBJ1-3; no clear D gene. Trimming took 4 bases from V and 0 from J, leaving 10 bases between them. This CDR3 is built from 15 residues. Germline CDR1 MDHEN, CDR2 SYDVKM. The CDR3 is CASSSGGLSGNTIYF. DNA for the CDR3: TGTGCCAGCAGTTCTGGAGGCCTCTCTGGAAACACCATATATTTT.

CDR3 in amino acids: CAWSVLGQGLSYEQYF. DNA of the CDR3: TGTGCCTGGAGTGTTCTTGGACAGGGGCTCTCCTACGAGCAGTACTTC. The chain is built from TRBV30 and TRBJ2-7; 9 bases fit TRBD1. Germline assignment: CDR1 GTSNPN and CDR2 SVGIG (reference sequence). The J segment lost 0 bases and the V segment lost 0 bases, leaving 6 bases of the junction unmatched. CDR3 length: 16 residues.